This passage covers 14 T cell receptor beta chains from one sample sequenced in a study of T cell responses to AZD1222 COVID-19 vaccine. The table came from immunoSEQ multiplex PCR; TCRdb's copy has only in-frame clones and leaves some out. The sample holds over 100,000 clones, approximately 86% seen once. The sequenced sample was peripheral blood, obtained 28 days after the second AZD1222 dose. The receptors stem from an adult who received the AZD1222 COVID-19 vaccine.

The chain uses TRBV28 and TRBJ1-1, with D hard to call. CDR1 is MDHEN, CDR2 SYDVKM, per germline. Trimming took 7 bases from V and 0 from J, leaving 12 bases between them. This CDR3 spans 14 amino acids. The CDR3 loop reads CASTMTSMNTEAFF. In DNA form, the CDR3 reads TGTGCCAGCACAATGACAAGCATGAACACTGAAGCTTTCTTT.

The chain employs TRBV9 and TRBJ2-4, with D hard to call. Trimming cost V 0 bases and J 0 bases, with 7 bases left between them. The CDR3 totals 15 residues. Germline CDR1 and CDR2: SGDLS and YYNGEE. The CDR3 coding sequence is TGTGCCAGCAGCGTAGGCCCGATAGCCAAAAACATTCAGTACTTC. Protein product: CASSVGPIAKNIQYF.

A note on this clone: Compared with germline, one end of the junction differs, possibly owing to a read error. The DNA of the CDR3 is TGTGCTAGCAGCACCAGCGGGGGGGCCAATGAGCAGTTCTTC. Protein product: CASSTSGGANEQFF. V and J are TRBV7-7 and TRBJ2-1, with 10 positions matching TRBD2. Germline V CDR1 and CDR2: SSHAT, FNYEAQ (reference sequence). The CDR3 is 14 amino acids.

The CDR3 region has the DNA TGTGCCAGCAGCTTCAGGACTAGCGGGGGCTACGAGCAGTACTTC. Translation: CASSFRTSGGYEQYF. The chain employs TRBV7-2 and TRBJ2-7; 13 nucleotides match TRBD2. Trimming took 3 bases from V and 3 from J; bases not matched to a gene: 2. In germline, CDR1 is SGHTA, CDR2 FQGNSA. The CDR3 contains 15 residues. Based on the CDR3 plus reference TRBV7-2 and TRBJ2-7, the full variable domain is GAGVSQSPSNKVTEKGKDVELRCDPISGHTALYWYRQSLGQGLEFLIYFQGNSAPDKSGLPSDRFSAERTGGSVSTLTIQRTQQEDSAVYLCASSFRTSGGYEQYFGPGTRLTVT.

The chain joins TRBV2 to TRBJ1-4, with 10 bases fitting TRBD1. There are 15 residues in the CDR3. Germline assignment: CDR1 SNHLY and CDR2 FYNNEI. The V segment lost 10 bases and the J segment 5 bases; nucleotides outside the gene matches: 10. CDR3 bases: TGTGCCACCTCCCGGGACAGGGGAGAGAATGAAAAACTGTTTTTT. This sequence encodes CATSRDRGENEKLFF.

The CDR3 here is CASSILSGELFF. The CDR3 DNA sequence: TGTGCCAGTAGTATTCTCAGCGGGGAGCTGTTTTTT. The rearrangement uses TRBV19 and TRBJ2-2; D gene uncertain. The V end was cut by 3 bases, the J end by 7 bases, with 6 bases between. The germline CDR1 and CDR2 sequences are LNHDA and SQIVND (reference sequence). The CDR3 loop spans 12 amino acids. The complete variable domain, with remaining parts taken from reference TRBV19 and TRBJ2-2, reads DGGITQSPKYLFRKEGQNVTLSCEQNLNHDAMYWYRQDPGQGLRLIYYSQIVNDFQKGDIAEGYSVSREKKESFPLTVTSAQKNPTAFYLCASSILSGELFFGEGSRLTVL.

The count of this clone is one. The chain is built from TRBV10-3 and TRBJ1-1, with D possibly TRBD1 on 5 matching bases. Trimming shortened V by 0 bases and J by 1 base, and 9 bases separated the two germline ends. CDR1 is ENHRY and CDR2 is SYGVKD in the germline V gene. The CDR3 covers 15 residues. CDR3 nucleotide sequence: TGTGCCATCAGTGAGTCGAGGACACAGAACACTGAAGCTTTCTTT. Translated, it gives CAISESRTQNTEAFF.

This chain uses TRBV18 with TRBJ2-7; TRBD1 matches 10 bases. Germline V CDR1 and CDR2: KGHSH, LQKENI. The CDR3 sequence is 15 residues long. With V trimmed by 4 bases and J by 2 bases, 5 bases remained unmatched. CDR3 sequence: CASSLAGTGAYEQYF. The CDR3 DNA is TGTGCCAGCTCACTTGCCGGGACAGGGGCCTACGAGCAGTACTTC.

This clone was observed a few times. This chain joins TRBV28 and TRBJ1-2; maybe TRBD1 (5 bases). Germline V CDR1 and CDR2: MDHEN, SYDVKM. The CDR3 length is 14 residues. Trimming took 5 bases from V and 4 from J, leaving 14 bases between them. CDR3 DNA sequence: TGTGCCAGCAGTCCCGTGGGGCGCGGCTATGGCTACACCTTC. Translated: CASSPVGRGYGYTF.

The chain employs TRBV10-1 and TRBJ1-5, with 9 bases fitting TRBD1. Germline-derived CDR1 and CDR2 are WNHNN and SYGVQD (reference sequence). This CDR3 is built from 14 residues. J gave up 7 bases and V 10 bases, and 11 bases lay outside the gene matches. The CDR3 DNA follows: TGCGCCATATTCTCACAGGGGGCCGGGCAGCCCCAGCATTTT. This gives the protein CAIFSQGAGQPQHF.

This chain joins TRBV28 and TRBJ1-5; D perhaps matches TRBD1 (6 bases). Germline assignment: CDR1 MDHEN and CDR2 SYDVKM. V lost 5 bases and J lost 2, with 13 bases in between. CDR3 length: 15 residues. DNA of the CDR3: TGTGCCAGCAGTATAGGGGGGCCGGGCAATCAGCCCCAGCATTTT. It codes for CASSIGGPGNQPQHF.

V and J are TRBV7-2 and TRBJ2-3, with TRBD2 identical over 13 bases. Germline V gene sequence: CDR1 SGHTA, CDR2 FQGNSA. CDR3 length equals 16 residues. V dropped 6 bases and J dropped 3; count of bases not matched to a gene: 6. CDR3 sequence reads: CASSHRLAGGTDTQYF. In nucleotides, the CDR3 is TGTGCCAGCAGTCATAGACTAGCGGGGGGTACAGATACGCAGTATTTT.

Here the CDR3 DNA reads TGTGCCAGCAGCTTTCAGGGGGATAGGACTAATGAAAAACTGTTTTTT. Its protein product is CASSFQGDRTNEKLFF. V gene TRBV5-5 combines with J gene TRBJ1-4; 7 bases align to TRBD1. CDR3 length equals 16 residues. Trimming cost V 2 bases and J 2 bases; bases outside gene matches: 6. In germline, CDR1 is SGHKS, CDR2 YYEKEE (reference sequence).

The chain couples TRBV5-1 to TRBJ1-6, with D maybe TRBD1 (5 bases). The CDR3 totals 16 residues. Germline V CDR1 and CDR2: SGHRS, YFSETQ. V was trimmed by 0 bases and J by 8 bases, leaving 15 bases between them. The CDR3, as DNA: TGCGCCAGCAGCTTGGCCCCGGACCGGGGGGATTCACCCCTCCACTTT. Translating it yields CASSLAPDRGDSPLHF. The full variable domain, with the rest looked up from reference TRBV5-1 and TRBJ1-6, is KAGVTQTPRYLIKTRGQQVTLSCSPISGHRSVSWYQQTPGQGLQFLFEYFSETQRNKGNFPGRFSGRQFSNSRSEMNVSTLELGDSALYLCASSLAPDRGDSPLHFGNGTRLTVT.